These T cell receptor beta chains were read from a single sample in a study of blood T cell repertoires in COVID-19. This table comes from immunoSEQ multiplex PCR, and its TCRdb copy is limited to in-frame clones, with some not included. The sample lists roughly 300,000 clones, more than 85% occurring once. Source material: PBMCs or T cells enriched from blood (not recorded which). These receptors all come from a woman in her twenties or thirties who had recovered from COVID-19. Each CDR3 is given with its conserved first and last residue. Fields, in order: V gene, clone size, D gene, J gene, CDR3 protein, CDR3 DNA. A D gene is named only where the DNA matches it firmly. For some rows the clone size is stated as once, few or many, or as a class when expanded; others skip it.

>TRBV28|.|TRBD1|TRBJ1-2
CAGGRTGTNYGYTF
TGTGCCGGAGGCCGGACAGGGACAAACTATGGCTACACCTTC
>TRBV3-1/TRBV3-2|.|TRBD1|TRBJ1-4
CASSPNQGDEKLFF
TGTGCCAGCAGCCCTAATCAGGGGGATGAAAAACTGTTTTTT
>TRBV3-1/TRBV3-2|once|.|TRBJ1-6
CASSQNEGDNSPLHF
TGTGCCAGCAGCCAGAATGAGGGGGACAATTCACCCCTCCACTTT
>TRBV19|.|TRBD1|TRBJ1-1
CASRTRPDRVYTEAFF
TGTGCCAGTAGAACCCGGCCTGACAGGGTCTACACTGAAGCTTTCTTT
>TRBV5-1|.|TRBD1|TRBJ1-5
CASSLEGQGGHQPQHF
TGCGCCAGCAGCTTGGAAGGCCAGGGGGGACATCAGCCCCAGCATTTT
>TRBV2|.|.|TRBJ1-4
CASRRTGAREEKLFF
TGTGCCAGCAGGCGGACCGGGGCCCGGGAGGAAAAACTGTTTTTT
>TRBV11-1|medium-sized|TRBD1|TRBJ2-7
CASSSDRTGREQYF
TGTGCCAGCAGCTCAGACCGGACAGGGAGAGAGCAGTACTTC
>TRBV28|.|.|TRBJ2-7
CASSTFWEGGHYEQYF
TGTGCCAGCAGTACCTTCTGGGAGGGGGGCCACTACGAGCAGTACTTC
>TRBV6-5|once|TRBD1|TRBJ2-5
CASSPGTGGETQYF
TGTGCCAGCAGTCCCGGGACAGGGGGAGAGACCCAGTACTTC
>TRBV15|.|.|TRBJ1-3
CATSREAGSGNTIYF
TGTGCCACCAGCAGAGAGGCAGGGTCTGGAAACACCATATATTTT
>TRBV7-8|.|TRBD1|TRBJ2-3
CASSKTRDRGDTQYF
TGTGCCAGCAGCAAAACCCGGGACAGGGGAGATACGCAGTATTTT
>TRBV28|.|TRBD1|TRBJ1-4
CASSTLGQGANEKLFF
TGTGCCAGCAGTACCCTTGGACAGGGAGCTAATGAAAAACTGTTTTTT
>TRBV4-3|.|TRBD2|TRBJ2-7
CASSQRTSGGYEQYF
TGCGCCAGCAGCCAAAGAACTAGCGGGGGGTACGAGCAGTACTTC
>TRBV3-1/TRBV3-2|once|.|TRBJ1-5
CASSQEGAHQPQHF
TGTGCCAGCAGCCAAGAGGGGGCTCATCAGCCCCAGCATTTT
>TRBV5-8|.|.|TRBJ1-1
CASSPRLGGAEAFF
TGTGCCAGCAGCCCTCGGTTGGGGGGGGCTGAAGCTTTCTTT
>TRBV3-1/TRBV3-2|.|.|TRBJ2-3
CASTVSLSTDTQYF
TGTGCCAGCACCGTCTCACTTAGCACAGATACGCAGTATTTT
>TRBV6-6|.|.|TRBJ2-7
CASTERLVHRRYEQYF
TGTGCCAGTACGGAACGCCTGGTGCACAGGCGCTACGAGCAGTACTTC
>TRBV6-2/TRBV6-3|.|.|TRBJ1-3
CASSPSYSVSGNTIYF
TGTGCCAGCAGCCCTTCGTACTCCGTCTCTGGAAACACCATATATTTT
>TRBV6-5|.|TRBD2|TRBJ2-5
CASSYSRTSGQETQYF
TGTGCCAGCAGTTACTCGAGGACTAGCGGGCAAGAGACCCAGTACTTC
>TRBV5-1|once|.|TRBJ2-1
CASSLGASDNEQFF
TGCGCCAGCAGCTTGGGGGCCTCTGACAATGAGCAGTTCTTC
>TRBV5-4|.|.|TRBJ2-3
CASSLGRVVTDTQYF
TGTGCCAGCAGCTTGGGCAGGGTTGTGACAGATACGCAGTATTTT
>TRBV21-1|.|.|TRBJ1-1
CASSAWDSDSMNTEAFF
TGTGCCAGCAGCGCCTGGGACAGTGATTCAATGAACACTGAAGCTTTCTTT
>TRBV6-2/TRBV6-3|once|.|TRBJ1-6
CASSSTGYSPLHF
TGTGCCAGCAGTTCAACAGGGTATTCACCCCTCCACTTT
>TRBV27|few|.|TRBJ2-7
CASSPGTAYEQYF
TGTGCCAGCAGTCCTGGGACTGCATACGAGCAGTACTTC
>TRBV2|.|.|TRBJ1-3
CASSEVGVSSSGNTIYF
TGTGCCAGCAGTGAAGTAGGGGTATCGTCCTCTGGAAACACCATATATTTT
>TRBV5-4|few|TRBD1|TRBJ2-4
CARDRRPRLAKNIQYF
TGTGCCAGGGACAGGCGACCGAGACTAGCCAAAAACATTCAGTACTTC
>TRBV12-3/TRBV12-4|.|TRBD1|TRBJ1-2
CASRPGQSYGYTF
TGTGCCAGCAGACCGGGACAGTCCTATGGCTACACCTTC
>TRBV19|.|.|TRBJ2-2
CASSGQPNTGELFF
TGTGCCAGCTCCGGACAGCCCAACACCGGGGAGCTGTTTTTT
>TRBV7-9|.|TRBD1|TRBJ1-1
CASSLGRGRQEAFF
TGTGCCAGCAGCTTAGGTAGGGGGCGCCAGGAAGCTTTCTTT
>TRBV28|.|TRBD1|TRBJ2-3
CASPPVTGLITDTQYF
TGTGCCAGCCCCCCCGTGACAGGGCTTATCACAGATACGCAGTATTTT
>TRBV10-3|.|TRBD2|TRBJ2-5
CAISETSGLSDRGTQYF
TGTGCCATCAGTGAGACATCGGGACTAAGCGACCGGGGGACCCAGTACTTC
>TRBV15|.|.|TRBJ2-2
CATSRASGELFF
TGTGCCACCAGCAGAGCTAGCGGGGAGCTGTTTTTT
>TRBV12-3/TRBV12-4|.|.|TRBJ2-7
CASSRTVSYEQYF
TGTGCCAGCAGTAGGACTGTTTCCTACGAGCAGTACTTC
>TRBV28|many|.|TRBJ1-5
CASTPGGGHQPQHF
TGTGCCAGCACCCCCGGGGGGGGTCATCAGCCCCAGCATTTT
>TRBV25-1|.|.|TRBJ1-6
CASSEWVGGNSPLHF
TGTGCCAGCAGTGAATGGGTTGGGGGGAATTCACCCCTCCACTTT
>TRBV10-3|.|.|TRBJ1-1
CAISEWNSKAFF
TGTGCCATCAGTGAATGGAACAGCAAAGCTTTCTTT
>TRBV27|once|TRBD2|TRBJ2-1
CASSLGGEYNEQFF
TGTGCCAGCAGTCTCGGGGGGGAGTACAATGAGCAGTTCTTC
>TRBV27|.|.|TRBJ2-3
CASSFGSSTDTQYF
TGTGCCAGCAGTTTCGGGAGTAGCACAGATACGCAGTATTTT
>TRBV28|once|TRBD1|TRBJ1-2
CASSRTGYGYTF
TGTGCCAGCAGTAGGACAGGTTATGGCTACACCTTC
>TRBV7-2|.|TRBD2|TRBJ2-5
CASSTGLVQETQYF
TGTGCCAGCAGCACAGGACTAGTCCAAGAGACCCAGTACTTC
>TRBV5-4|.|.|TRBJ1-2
CASSLGGREKDYGYTF
TGTGCCAGCAGCTTGGGGGGCAGGGAAAAGGACTATGGCTACACCTTC
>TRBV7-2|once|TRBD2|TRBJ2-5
CASSLGTSTRETQYF
TGTGCCAGCAGCTTGGGGACTAGCACCCGGGAGACCCAGTACTTC
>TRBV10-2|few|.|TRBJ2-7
CASRDSSSYEQYF
TGCGCCAGCAGGGACAGCAGCTCCTACGAGCAGTACTTC
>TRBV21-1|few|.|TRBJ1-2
CASSKEGRVTRGYTF
TGTGCCAGCAGCAAAGAGGGCAGGGTAACGCGCGGCTACACCTTC